This is a list of T cell receptor beta chains from one sample in a study of blood T cell repertoires in COVID-19. Method: immunoSEQ multiplex PCR; TCRdb's copy keeps in-frame clones and lacks some. The sample contains tens of thousands of clones, 85% to 90% of which appear only once. The specimen sequenced was peripheral blood. These receptors originate from a human donor in a cohort sampled during active COVID-19. The donor label of this sample is uncertain. The CDR3 runs from the conserved cysteine through the conserved F or W. The D gene is left open where the match is weak. Rows give clone size only sometimes, using once, few, many, or a class for an expanded clone.

>-|-|TRBV9|TRBJ2-3
TGTGCCAGCAGCGAGGCCCCGACAGGGACTAGCACAGATACGCAGTATTTT
CASSEAPTGTSTDTQYF
>once|TRBD2|TRBV5-1|TRBJ2-2
TGCGCCAGCAGCTCGACTAGCGCGAACACCGGGGAGCTGTTTTTT
CASSSTSANTGELFF
>once|-|TRBV27|TRBJ2-4
TGTGCCAGCAGTTCCTTCCTTGGACTCCCTCGGGCCAAAAACATTCAGTACTTC
CASSSFLGLPRAKNIQYF
>-|TRBD2|TRBV5-4|TRBJ2-1
TGTGCCAGCGAAGCGGGAGCTGAGCAGTTCTTC
CASEAGAEQFF
>once|TRBD1|TRBV6-5|TRBJ2-7
TGTGCCAGCAGTCAACACAGGGGTTTCTCCTACGAGCAGTACTTC
CASSQHRGFSYEQYF
>once|-|TRBV18|TRBJ2-7
TGTGCCAGCTCTCCCACCCCCGCAGGGGCTATCTCCTACGAGCAGTACTTC
CASSPTPAGAISYEQYF
>-|TRBD2|TRBV27|TRBJ2-7
TGTGCCAGCAGTCTAACCCCTCCGGGACTAGCGACTTACGAGCAGTACTTC
CASSLTPPGLATYEQYF
>-|TRBD2|TRBV5-1|TRBJ2-1
TGCGCCACCCAAGCGACTAGCACCCACTACAATGAGCAGTTCTTC
CATQATSTHYNEQFF
>-|TRBD2|TRBV5-1|TRBJ2-3
TGCGCCAGCAGCCCCGCCCCTAGCGGGAGTGGGTCAGATACGCAGTATTTT
CASSPAPSGSGSDTQYF
>-|-|TRBV18|TRBJ2-7
TGTGCCAGCTCACCTGGGACATCGAGCTCCTACGAGCAGTACTTC
CASSPGTSSSYEQYF
>-|TRBD1|TRBV2|TRBJ1-1
TGTGCCGCCCAAGCAACAGGGGGCAGGAACACTGAAGCTTTCTTT
CAAQATGGRNTEAFF